The clone carrying this T cell receptor beta chain has more than one count but fewer than ten. The germline CDR1 and CDR2 sequences are SQVTM and ANQGSEA. V shed 7 bases and J 0 bases; nucleotides not matched to a gene: 9. The CDR3 is 14 amino acids. This entry comes from a study of molecular identifiers for immune sequencing clone quantification. As for the study in general: For replicates, RNA isolated from approximately 20,000 or 98,000 naive CD8 cells was divided into five portions, of which four were sequenced.

A single record per CDR3 protein comes from TCRdb applying MiXCR to the PCR reads. The table lists a few hundred thousand distinct CDR3 sequences, about 20% of them singletons. Naive CD8 library inputs spanned roughly 17,000 to 1,000,000 sorted cells and 10%, 30% or 50% RNA. The sequence derives from a human donor in good health. Some libraries in this study had Jurkat cell RNA spiked in. Sequenced: naive CD8+ T cells from blood, with Jurkat cell RNA spiked in. Documented subset: FACS-sorted CD8+CD4-CCR7+CD45RA+ naive T cells. The chain uses TRBV29-1 and TRBJ2-7, with 7 bases that match TRBD2. CDR3 nucleotide sequence: TGCAGCGCTGCGGGGGTGGGCGGCTCCTACGAGCAGTACTTC. This encodes CSAAGVGGSYEQYF.